Below are 19 T cell receptor beta chains sequenced from a single sample in a study of Ad26.COV2.S vaccination and SARS-CoV-2 variants. Only in-frame clones appear in the TCRdb table, and some are missing; sequencing was by immunoSEQ multiplex PCR. Of about 400,000 clones in the sample, 85% to 90% were seen once. Sample treatment: 19 received Ad26.COV2.S at low or high dose, single or two shots; several received placebo; per-sample allocation not given. Sampling was done on day 63 after the first vaccine or placebo injection. The sample in question was peripheral blood, obtained in a trial of Ad26.COV2.S vaccine versus placebo. These receptors were taken from a person aged 18-65 years who received the Ad26.COV2.S COVID-19 vaccine or a placebo.

A few counts support this clone. This chain uses TRBV27 with TRBJ2-7; possible D gene TRBD2, 5 bases. The length of the CDR3 is 14 residues. Trimming shortened V by 3 bases and J by 2 bases, and 11 bases separated the two germline ends. In germline, CDR1 is MNHEY, CDR2 SMNVEV (reference sequence). CDR3 sequence (DNA): TGTGCCAGCAGTTTCAACCGGGGTACCTACGAGCAGTACTTC. Protein: CASSFNRGTYEQYF.

V and J are TRBV6-5 and TRBJ2-2; a possible D gene is TRBD1 (6 bases). CDR1 and CDR2 (germline): MNHEY, SVGAGI. Trimming took off 6 bases at V and 6 bases at J, with 14 bases between the two ends. This CDR3 spans 14 amino acids. The chain's CDR3 is CASSWGRGPGELFF. In DNA, the CDR3 is TGTGCCAGCAGCTGGGGCAGGGGTCCCGGGGAGCTGTTTTTT.

The V and J genes are TRBV11-3 and TRBJ1-4, with TRBD1 as a possible D gene (5 bases). Germline CDR1 reads SGHNT; CDR2 reads YENEEA. This CDR3 comprises 15 residues. Trimming shortened V by 5 bases and J by 7 bases, and 17 bases separated the two germline ends. The DNA for the CDR3 is TGTGCCAGCAGCCCCCCTGGGGCCCGAGGTGAAAAACTGTTTTTT. Its protein product is CASSPPGARGEKLFF.

This clone was observed a single time. The chain combines TRBV3-1 (or the pseudogene TRBV3-2) with TRBJ2-7; D is ambiguous. Germline V gene sequence: CDR1 LGHDT, CDR2 YNNKEL (reference sequence). This CDR3 comprises 17 residues. V was trimmed by 2 bases and J by 4 bases, leaving 21 bases between them. CDR3: CASSQKISLTDRYEQYF. In DNA, the CDR3 is TGTGCCAGCAGCCAAAAGATTTCCCTTACAGATCGATACGAGCAGTACTTC.

This sequence joins TRBV7-2 and TRBJ1-1, with a weak D call TRBD1 (5 bases). The CDR3 extends over 14 amino acids. V lost 1 base and J lost 5, with 11 bases in between. In germline, CDR1 is SGHTA, CDR2 FQGNSA. In DNA, the CDR3 is TGTGCCAGCAGCTTAGATTTGGGGCGGACTGAAGCTTTCTTT. Its translation: CASSLDLGRTEAFF.

The chain links TRBV5-1 to TRBJ2-3, with D unclear. Between the trimmed V and J ends, which lost 4 bases and 2 bases, there was a span of 14 bases. The CDR3 runs to 15 residues. Germline CDR1 reads SGHRS; CDR2 reads YFSETQ. This chain's CDR3 is CASSQVAGVTDTQYF. CDR3 sequence (DNA): TGCGCCAGCAGCCAAGTGGCAGGTGTCACAGATACGCAGTATTTT.

The genes are TRBV28 and TRBJ1-4; the D is unclear. V was cut by 7 bases and J by 7 bases, with 7 bases left in between. The germline V gene encodes CDR1 MDHEN and CDR2 SYDVKM. The CDR3 sequence is 11 residues long. The CDR3 DNA reads as TGTGCCAGCAATCGCGCTGAAAAACTGTTTTTT. Protein: CASNRAEKLFF.

This sequence joins TRBV6-5 and TRBJ2-1; D is ambiguous. The CDR3 contains 15 residues. CDR1 MNHEY and CDR2 SVGAGI come from the germline V gene. Trimming removed 8 bases at V and 5 bases at J, with 19 bases between. CDR3 protein: CASVLSPGRHNEQFF. CDR3 in DNA: TGTGCCAGCGTCCTCTCCCCCGGGCGCCACAATGAGCAGTTCTTC.

V usage is TRBV15 and J usage is TRBJ1-6; the D is unclear. With 2 bases removed from V and 0 bases from J, the gap between germline ends came to 14 bases. CDR3 length: 18 residues. Germline CDR1 reads LNHNV; CDR2 reads YYDKDF (reference sequence). CDR3 sequence (DNA): TGTGCCACCAGCAGAACTGGGGTGTCTAGCTCCTATAATTCACCCCTCCACTTT. Translated: CATSRTGVSSSYNSPLHF.

The rearrangement uses TRBV20-1 and TRBJ1-6; weak D call: TRBD1 (5 bases). CDR3 length: 12 amino acids. Looked up from germline, CDR1 is DFQATT and CDR2 is SNEGSKA (reference sequence). V lost 3 bases and J lost 11, with 11 bases in between. CDR3 residues: CSASWGPPPLHF. CDR3 DNA: TGCAGTGCTAGTTGGGGACCGCCACCCCTCCACTTT.

The gene calls are TRBV5-4 and TRBJ1-1; D gene ambiguous. The CDR3 is made up of 11 amino acids. The germline CDR1 and CDR2 sequences are SGHNT and YYREEE (reference sequence). V was shortened by 4 bases and J by 5 bases, with 6 bases between the two germline ends. This CDR3 reads CASSLGTEAFF. CDR3 in DNA: TGTGCCAGCAGCCTAGGGACTGAAGCTTTCTTT.

Worth noting for this clone: In the same sample, other DNA sequences code for this CDR3. V gene TRBV9 combines with J gene TRBJ1-5, with unresolved D. The CDR3 consists of 14 residues. Germline V lookup: CDR1 SGDLS, CDR2 YYNGEE. V shed 0 bases and J shed 1 base, with 5 bases lying between them. The CDR3: CASSVGDSNQPQHF. The CDR3, as DNA: TGTGCCAGCAGCGTAGGTGACAGCAATCAGCCCCAGCATTTT.

In this sample, this clone turned up once. The gene calls are TRBV6-5 and TRBJ1-5; D call uncertain. Trimming pared 6 bases from V and 6 bases from J, leaving 12 bases between. The CDR3 totals 13 residues. The germline gives CDR1 MNHEY, CDR2 SVGAGI. As DNA, the CDR3 is TGTGCCAGCAGCCTCAGGTGGTCTCAGCCCCAGCATTTT. This translates into CASSLRWSQPQHF.

This chain joins TRBV27 and TRBJ1-4; no reliable D call. This CDR3 comprises 12 residues. Germline V gene lookup returns CDR1 MNHEY and CDR2 SMNVEV (reference sequence). V lost 5 bases and J lost 4, with 5 bases in between. CDR3 residues: CASSGLNEKLFF. In DNA, the CDR3 is TGTGCCAGCAGTGGCCTTAATGAAAAACTGTTTTTT.

There are a few counts of this clone. The V call is TRBV3-1 (or the pseudogene TRBV3-2), the J call TRBJ1-2; unclear D gene. Trimming left V 8 bases short and J 6 bases short, with 22 bases between. CDR3 length: 15 amino acids. Germline V gene sequence: CDR1 LGHDT, CDR2 YNNKEL (reference sequence). Written as DNA, the CDR3 is TGTGCCAGCTTCTCCCCGGGTATGGGGAAGGATGGCTACACCTTC. Protein sequence: CASFSPGMGKDGYTF.

This chain uses TRBV19 with TRBJ2-1; D gene uncertain. The germline V and J ends were trimmed by 0 bases and 3 bases, with 3 bases remaining between them. Germline V gene data show CDR1 as LNHDA and CDR2 as SQIVND (reference sequence). The CDR3 contains 13 residues. The CDR3 DNA follows: TGTGCCAGTAGTATAGATAACTACAATGAGCAGTTCTTC. Translated: CASSIDNYNEQFF.

V usage is TRBV29-1 and J usage is TRBJ1-3, with TRBD1 identical over 8 bases. V was pared by 4 bases and J by 3 bases, with 2 bases of the junction left unmatched. The CDR3 is 13 amino acids. Germline V lookup: CDR1 SQVTM, CDR2 ANQGSEA. The CDR3 DNA follows: TGCAGCGTTGGGGGGACAGGTGGAAACACCATATATTTT. It is translated as CSVGGTGGNTIYF.

The chain employs TRBV19 and TRBJ2-5; unclear D gene. CDR1 LNHDA and CDR2 SQIVND come from the germline V gene (reference sequence). This CDR3 has 12 residues. Trimming shortened V by 5 bases and J by 4 bases, and 8 bases separated the two germline ends. In DNA, the CDR3 is TGTGCCAGTAGTCCCTCCGGAGAGACCCAGTACTTC. It is translated as CASSPSGETQYF.

In its sample, this clone was seen a few times. The gene calls are TRBV30 and TRBJ2-7; D unresolved. CDR3 size: 13 residues. The ends were cut back, 5 bases at V and 2 bases at J, with 13 bases in the middle. The germline V gene encodes CDR1 GTSNPN and CDR2 SVGIG (reference sequence). The CDR3 sequence is CAWSFGSAYEQYF. CDR3 sequence (DNA): TGTGCCTGGTCGTTTGGGTCCGCCTACGAGCAGTACTTC.